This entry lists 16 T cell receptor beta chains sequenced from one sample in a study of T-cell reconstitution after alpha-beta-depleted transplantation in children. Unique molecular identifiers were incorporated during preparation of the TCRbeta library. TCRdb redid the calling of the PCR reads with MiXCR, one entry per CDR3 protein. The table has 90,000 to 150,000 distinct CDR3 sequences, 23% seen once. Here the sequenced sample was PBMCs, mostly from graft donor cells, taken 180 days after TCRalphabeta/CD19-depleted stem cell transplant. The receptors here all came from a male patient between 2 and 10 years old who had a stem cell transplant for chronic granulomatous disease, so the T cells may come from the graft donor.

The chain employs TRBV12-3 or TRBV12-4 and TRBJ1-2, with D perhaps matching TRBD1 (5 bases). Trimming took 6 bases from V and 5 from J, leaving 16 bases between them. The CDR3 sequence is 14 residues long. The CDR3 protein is CASSPHSGGYGYTF. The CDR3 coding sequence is TGTGCCAGCAGCCCCCATAGTGGGGGGTATGGCTACACCTTC.

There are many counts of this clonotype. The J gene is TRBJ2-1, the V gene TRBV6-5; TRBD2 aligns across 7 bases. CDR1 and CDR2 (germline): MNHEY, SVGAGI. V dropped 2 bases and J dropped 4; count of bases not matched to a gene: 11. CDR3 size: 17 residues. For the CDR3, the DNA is TGTGCCAGCAGTTACAGGGTGGTGACTAGCACTTACAATGAGCAGTTCTTC. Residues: CASSYRVVTSTYNEQFF.

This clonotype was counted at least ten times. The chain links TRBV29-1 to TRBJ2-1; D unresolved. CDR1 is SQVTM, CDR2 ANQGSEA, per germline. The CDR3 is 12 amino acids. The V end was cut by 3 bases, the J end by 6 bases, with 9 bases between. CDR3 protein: CSVDIYGNEQFF. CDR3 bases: TGCAGCGTTGACATCTATGGCAATGAGCAGTTCTTC.

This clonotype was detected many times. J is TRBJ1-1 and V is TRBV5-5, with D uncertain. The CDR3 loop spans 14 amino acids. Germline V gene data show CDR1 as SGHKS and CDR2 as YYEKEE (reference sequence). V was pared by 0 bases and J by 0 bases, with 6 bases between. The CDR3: CASSLAGMNTEAFF. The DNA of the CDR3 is TGTGCCAGCAGCTTGGCAGGCATGAACACTGAAGCTTTCTTT.

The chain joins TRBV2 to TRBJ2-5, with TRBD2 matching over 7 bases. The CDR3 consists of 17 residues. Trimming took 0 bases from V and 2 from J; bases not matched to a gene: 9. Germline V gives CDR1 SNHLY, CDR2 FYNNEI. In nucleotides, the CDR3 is TGTGCCAGCAGTGAAGCGTGGGCTAGCGGAGTTCAAGAGACCCAGTACTTC. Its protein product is CASSEAWASGVQETQYF.

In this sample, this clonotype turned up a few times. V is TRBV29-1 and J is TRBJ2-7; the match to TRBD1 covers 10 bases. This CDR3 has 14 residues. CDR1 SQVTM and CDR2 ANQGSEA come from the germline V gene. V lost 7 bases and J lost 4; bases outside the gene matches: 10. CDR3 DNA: TGCAGCGCCCTCACGGGACAGGGGCGATACGAGCAGTACTTC. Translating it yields CSALTGQGRYEQYF.

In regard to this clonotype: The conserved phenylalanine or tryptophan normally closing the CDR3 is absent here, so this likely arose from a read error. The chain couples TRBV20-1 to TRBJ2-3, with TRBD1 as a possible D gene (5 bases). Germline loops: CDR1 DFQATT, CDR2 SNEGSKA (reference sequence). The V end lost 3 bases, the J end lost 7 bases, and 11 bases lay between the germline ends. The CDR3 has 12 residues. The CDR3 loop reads CSASKRGNTQYL. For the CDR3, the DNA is TGCAGTGCTAGTAAAAGGGGAAATACGCAGTATTTA.

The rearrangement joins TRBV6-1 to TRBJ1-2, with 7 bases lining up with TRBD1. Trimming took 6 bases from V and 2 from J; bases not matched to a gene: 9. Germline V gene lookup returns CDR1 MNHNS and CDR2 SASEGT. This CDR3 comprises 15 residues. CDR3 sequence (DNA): TGTGCCAGCAGGACTGACAGGGAACCAAACTATGGCTACACCTTC. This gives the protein CASRTDREPNYGYTF.

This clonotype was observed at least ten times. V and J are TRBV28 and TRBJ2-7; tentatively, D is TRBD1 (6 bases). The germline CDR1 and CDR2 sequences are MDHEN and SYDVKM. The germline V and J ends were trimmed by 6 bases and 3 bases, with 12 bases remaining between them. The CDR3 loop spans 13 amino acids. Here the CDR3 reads CASSRTAVYEQYF. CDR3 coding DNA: TGTGCCAGCAGCAGGACAGCCGTCTACGAGCAGTACTTC.

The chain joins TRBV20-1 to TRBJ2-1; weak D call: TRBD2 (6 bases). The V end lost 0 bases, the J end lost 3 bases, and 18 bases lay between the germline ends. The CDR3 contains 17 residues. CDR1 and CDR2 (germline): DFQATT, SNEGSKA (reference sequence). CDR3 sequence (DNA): TGCAGTGCTAGAGATCTTAAAACGGGAGTGGTCTACAATGAGCAGTTCTTC. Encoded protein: CSARDLKTGVVYNEQFF.

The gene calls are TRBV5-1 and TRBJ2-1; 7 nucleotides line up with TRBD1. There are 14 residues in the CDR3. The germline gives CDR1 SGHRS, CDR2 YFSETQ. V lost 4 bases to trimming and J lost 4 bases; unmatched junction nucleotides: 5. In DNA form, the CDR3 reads TGCGCCAGCAGCCCGGGACAGCAGTACAATGAGCAGTTCTTC. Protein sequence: CASSPGQQYNEQFF.

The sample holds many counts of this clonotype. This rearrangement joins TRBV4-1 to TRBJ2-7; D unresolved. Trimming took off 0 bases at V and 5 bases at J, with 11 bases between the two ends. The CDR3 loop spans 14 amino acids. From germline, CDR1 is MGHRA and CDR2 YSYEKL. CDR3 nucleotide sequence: TGCGCCAGCAGCCAAGAGAACCCGGCGCACGAGCAGTACTTC. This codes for CASSQENPAHEQYF.

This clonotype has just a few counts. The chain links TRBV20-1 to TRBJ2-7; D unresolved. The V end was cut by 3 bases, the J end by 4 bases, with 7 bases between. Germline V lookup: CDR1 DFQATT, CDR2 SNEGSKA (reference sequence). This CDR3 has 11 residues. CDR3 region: CSARALYEQYF. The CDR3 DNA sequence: TGCAGTGCTAGGGCGCTTTACGAGCAGTACTTC.

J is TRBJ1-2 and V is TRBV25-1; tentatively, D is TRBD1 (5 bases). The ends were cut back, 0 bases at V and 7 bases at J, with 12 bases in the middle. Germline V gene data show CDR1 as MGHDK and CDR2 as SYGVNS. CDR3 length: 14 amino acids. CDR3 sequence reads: CASSEYERGSGYTF. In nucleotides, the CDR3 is TGTGCCAGCAGTGAATATGAAAGGGGAAGTGGCTACACCTTC.

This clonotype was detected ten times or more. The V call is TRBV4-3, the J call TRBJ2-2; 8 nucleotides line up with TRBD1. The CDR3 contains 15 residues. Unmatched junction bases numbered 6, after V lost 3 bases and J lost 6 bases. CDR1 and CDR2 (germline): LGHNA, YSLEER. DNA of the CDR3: TGCGCCAGCAGCCAGGACAGGGTTTTGGCCGGGGAGCTGTTTTTT. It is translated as CASSQDRVLAGELFF.

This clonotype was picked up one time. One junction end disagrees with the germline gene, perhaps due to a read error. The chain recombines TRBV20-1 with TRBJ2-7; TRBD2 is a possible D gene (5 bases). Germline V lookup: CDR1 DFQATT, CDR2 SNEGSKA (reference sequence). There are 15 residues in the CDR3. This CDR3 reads CCASPRAMPSYEQYF. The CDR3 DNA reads TGCTGTGCTAGCCCCCGGGCAATGCCCTCCTACGAGCAGTACTTC.